Each of the 26 T cell receptor beta chains below was sequenced from the same sample in a study of blood T cell repertoires in COVID-19. The protocol was immunoSEQ multiplex PCR, while the TCRdb copy is restricted to in-frame clones and leaves out a portion. This sample has approximately 300,000 clones, with 80% to 90% found just once. Sequenced sample: PBMCs or T cells enriched from blood (not recorded which). The origin of the receptors is a young man who had recovered from COVID-19.

The gene calls are TRBV11-3 and TRBJ2-7; 9 bases agree with TRBD2. From germline, CDR1 is SGHNT and CDR2 YENEEA. The CDR3 loop spans 16 amino acids. The trim removed 4 bases at V and 1 base at J, leaving 8 bases unmatched. The CDR3 region has the DNA TGTGCCAGCAGCTCGAAACCGGGACTAGCATCCTACGAGCAGTACTTC. Translated: CASSSKPGLASYEQYF. Full variable domain (rest looked up from reference TRBV11-3 and TRBJ2-7): EAGVVQSPRYKIIEKKQPVAFWCNPISGHNTLYWYLQNLGQGPELLIRYENEEAVDDSQLPKDRFSAERLKGVDSTLKIQPAELGDSAVYLCASSSKPGLASYEQYFGPGTRLTVT.

The chain's CDR3 is CASSLGLAGGPVTQYF. CDR3 bases: TGTGCCAGCAGCTTAGGACTAGCGGGGGGGCCGGTGACCCAGTACTTC. The chain is built from TRBV7-2 and TRBJ2-5; TRBD2 matches 14 bases. The CDR3 is 16 amino acids. Germline assignment: CDR1 SGHTA and CDR2 FQGNSA. J was trimmed by 7 bases and V by 1 base; bases with no gene match: 5.

This sequence joins TRBV9 and TRBJ2-2; 8 bases are shared with TRBD2. Germline CDR1 and CDR2: SGDLS and YYNGEE. Germline trimming cut 0 bases from V and 1 base from J; bases unmatched to any gene: 5. The CDR3 has 17 residues. In DNA, the CDR3 is TGTGCCAGCAGCGTAGTTGCGGGGGGACTGAACACCGGGGAGCTGTTTTTT. It is translated as CASSVVAGGLNTGELFF. Combining the CDR3 with reference TRBV9 and TRBJ2-2 gives the whole variable domain DSGVTQTPKHLITATGQRVTLRCSPRSGDLSVYWYQQSLDQGLQFLIQYYNGEERAKGNILERFSAQQFPDLHSELNLSSLELGDSALYFCASSVVAGGLNTGELFFGEGSRLTVL.

In this sample, this clone turned up once. The chain is built from TRBV5-8 and TRBJ2-3; 8 nucleotides match TRBD2. Germline CDR1 and CDR2: SGHTS and YDEGEE. There are 16 residues in the CDR3. V was pared by 0 bases and J by 1 base, with 4 bases of the junction left unmatched. The DNA of the CDR3 is TGTGCCAGCAGCTTGGGTTTGCGGGGGGGCACAGATACGCAGTATTTT. Translating it yields CASSLGLRGGTDTQYF.

The rearrangement joins TRBV10-1 to TRBJ2-7, with TRBD1 matching 8 bases. The CDR3 is 15 residues long. Germline trimming cut 0 bases from V and 4 bases from J; bases unmatched to any gene: 5. Per germline, CDR1 WNHNN and CDR2 SYGVQD (reference sequence). CDR3 nucleotide sequence: TGCGCCAGCAGTGAGTCCGGGACAGGTCATTACGAGCAGTACTTC. Translating it yields CASSESGTGHYEQYF.

This clone was detected a few times. The gene calls are TRBV7-6 and TRBJ2-7, with D maybe TRBD2 (6 bases). Trimming left V 0 bases short and J 5 bases short, with 17 bases between. Per germline, CDR1 SGHVS and CDR2 FNYEAQ. The CDR3 is 16 residues long. The CDR3 DNA follows: TGTGCCAGCAGCTTAGCGTTGGGGCTGGAGGGGCACGAGCAGTACTTC. It encodes CASSLALGLEGHEQYF. The variable domain in full, completed from reference TRBV7-6 and TRBJ2-7, reads GAGVSQSPRYKVTKRGQDVALRCDPISGHVSLYWYRQALGQGPEFLTYFNYEAQQDKSGLPNDRFSAERPEGSISTLTIQRTEQRDSAMYRCASSLALGLEGHEQYFGPGTRLTVT.

The chain carries TRBV19 and TRBJ1-5; 8 bases fit TRBD1. The germline V gene encodes CDR1 LNHDA and CDR2 SQIVND (reference sequence). The CDR3 runs 15 residues. V lost 6 bases and J lost 2; bases outside the gene matches: 6. In DNA form, the CDR3 reads TGTGCCAGTAGGCTAGACAGGGGACGCAATCAGCCCCAGCATTTT. It encodes CASRLDRGRNQPQHF. Full variable domain (rest looked up from reference TRBV19 and TRBJ1-5): DGGITQSPKYLFRKEGQNVTLSCEQNLNHDAMYWYRQDPGQGLRLIYYSQIVNDFQKGDIAEGYSVSREKKESFPLTVTSAQKNPTAFYLCASRLDRGRNQPQHFGDGTRLSIL.

This chain joins TRBV7-2 and TRBJ2-3, with 15 bases aligning to TRBD2. Germline lookup yields CDR1 SGHTA and CDR2 FQGNSA. This CDR3 contains 18 residues. The ends lost 1 base at V and 6 bases at J; junction bases unmatched: 8. The CDR3 loop reads CASSLVWTSGRATDTQYF. DNA of the CDR3: TGTGCCAGCAGCTTAGTCTGGACTAGCGGGAGGGCCACCGATACGCAGTATTTT.

The chain has TRBV2 and TRBJ1-5; 8 bases fit TRBD1. Unmatched junction bases numbered 6, after V lost 7 bases and J lost 4 bases. This CDR3 spans 14 amino acids. In germline, CDR1 is SNHLY, CDR2 FYNNEI. CDR3 in amino acids: CASTGQAENQPQHF. In DNA form, the CDR3 reads TGTGCCAGCACGGGACAGGCAGAGAATCAGCCCCAGCATTTT.

The chain is built from TRBV7-9 and TRBJ2-7, with TRBD1 matching 8 bases. V shed 4 bases, J shed 2 bases, and the junction held 4 bases outside the gene matches. This CDR3 has 14 residues. Germline lookup yields CDR1 SEHNR and CDR2 FQNEAQ (reference sequence). This chain's CDR3 is CASSSGQDPYEQYF. CDR3 nucleotide sequence: TGTGCCAGCAGCTCGGGACAGGACCCCTACGAGCAGTACTTC.

CDR3 sequence (DNA): TGTGCCAGCAGCTTGGGTACGGGGGGGCGCGGCGAGCAGTACTTC. This sequence encodes CASSLGTGGRGEQYF. This chain connects TRBV5-5 to TRBJ2-7, with 8 bases that match TRBD2. With V trimmed by 0 bases and J by 6 bases, 8 bases remained unmatched. The length of the CDR3 is 15 residues. Per germline, CDR1 SGHKS and CDR2 YYEKEE (reference sequence).

A single count supports this clone. This chain uses TRBV5-1 with TRBJ1-1; D ambiguous. V was shortened by 4 bases and J by 0 bases, with 7 bases between the two germline ends. Germline-derived CDR1 and CDR2 are SGHRS and YFSETQ. This CDR3 region has 13 residues. CDR3 sequence: CASSPQMNTEAFF. CDR3 bases: TGCGCCAGCAGCCCTCAGATGAACACTGAAGCTTTCTTT. Using reference TRBV5-1 and TRBJ1-1 for the parts outside the CDR3, the full variable domain is KAGVTQTPRYLIKTRGQQVTLSCSPISGHRSVSWYQQTPGQGLQFLFEYFSETQRNKGNFPGRFSGRQFSNSRSEMNVSTLELGDSALYLCASSPQMNTEAFFGQGTRLTVV.

The genes are TRBV12-5 and TRBJ1-1, with a possible D match to TRBD1 (6 bases). CDR1 is LGHNT, CDR2 FRNRAP, per germline. The CDR3 covers 12 residues. Trimming shortened V by 0 bases and J by 10 bases, and 9 bases separated the two germline ends. This CDR3 is CASGLVQGRAFF. DNA of the CDR3: TGTGCTAGTGGTTTGGTCCAGGGGAGAGCTTTCTTT.

This clone has just one count. The V and J genes are TRBV19 and TRBJ1-2; weak D call: TRBD1 (5 bases). V dropped 0 bases and J dropped 8 bases, with 13 bases sitting between them. Germline loops: CDR1 LNHDA, CDR2 SQIVND (reference sequence). This CDR3 has 14 amino acids. The CDR3 loop reads CASSIDGRASGYTF. The CDR3 coding sequence is TGTGCCAGTAGTATAGATGGCAGGGCCTCGGGCTACACCTTC. The full variable domain, rest sourced from reference TRBV19 and TRBJ1-2, is DGGITQSPKYLFRKEGQNVTLSCEQNLNHDAMYWYRQDPGQGLRLIYYSQIVNDFQKGDIAEGYSVSREKKESFPLTVTSAQKNPTAFYLCASSIDGRASGYTFGSGTRLTVV.

CDR3 DNA: TGTGCCACCAGCAGTCCTTATGAAGAGCCGGGACAGGGGAGATACGAGCAGTACTTC. Translated, it gives CATSSPYEEPGQGRYEQYF. The chain has TRBV15 and TRBJ2-7; 10 bases are a match to TRBD1. The CDR3 sequence is 19 residues long. Per germline, CDR1 LNHNV and CDR2 YYDKDF (reference sequence). Trimming took 3 bases from V and 4 from J; bases not matched to a gene: 18.

The V and J genes are TRBV4-2 and TRBJ2-3; D is unresolved. This CDR3 has 15 amino acids. V was clipped by 2 bases and J by 0 bases, with 9 bases between them. CDR1 and CDR2 from the germline V gene are LGHNA and YNFKEQ. The CDR3 DNA follows: TGTGCCAGCAGCCAAAGCGACTCTAGCACAGATACGCAGTATTTT. Residues: CASSQSDSSTDTQYF.

The chain has TRBV9 and TRBJ2-7, with 13 bases fitting TRBD2. The CDR3 totals 16 residues. Germline V gene lookup returns CDR1 SGDLS and CDR2 YYNGEE. The trim removed 4 bases at V and 3 bases at J, leaving 7 bases unmatched. CDR3 amino acids: CASSPPRTSGGYEQYF. Written as DNA, the CDR3 is TGTGCCAGCAGCCCCCCTCGGACTAGCGGGGGCTACGAGCAGTACTTC.

This clone was observed once. This chain connects TRBV9 to TRBJ2-7; 8 positions agree with TRBD2. Germline V gene sequence: CDR1 SGDLS, CDR2 YYNGEE. The length of the CDR3 is 14 residues. Germline trimming cut 4 bases from V and 3 bases from J; bases unmatched to any gene: 6. Here the CDR3 reads CASSSSGSYYEQYF. The CDR3 DNA reads as TGTGCCAGCAGCTCTAGCGGGTCGTACTACGAGCAGTACTTC.

This clone was detected a few times. V gene TRBV18 combines with J gene TRBJ1-6, with D possibly TRBD1 on 6 matching bases. Trimming cost V 5 bases and J 2 bases, with 19 bases left between them. CDR1 is KGHSH, CDR2 LQKENI, per germline. The CDR3 runs 18 residues. DNA for the CDR3: TGTGCCAGCTCAGAGCGGACAGCGAACCGGGCCTATAATTCACCCCTCCACTTT. It is translated as CASSERTANRAYNSPLHF.

V is TRBV3-1 (or the pseudogene TRBV3-2) and J is TRBJ1-6; maybe TRBD1 (5 bases). This CDR3 is built from 16 residues. CDR1 is LGHDT, CDR2 YNNKEL, per germline (reference sequence). Deletions cut 0 bases from V and 6 bases from J, with 12 bases between. In nucleotides, the CDR3 is TGTGCCAGCAGCCAAGACCAGGGCGGACGTAATTCACCCCTCCACTTT. Translated, it gives CASSQDQGGRNSPLHF.

The chain recombines TRBV5-1 with TRBJ2-2; possible D gene TRBD2, 5 bases. Germline V lookup: CDR1 SGHRS, CDR2 YFSETQ. CDR3 length: 15 residues. The V gene lost 4 bases and the J gene lost 2 bases, with 12 bases spanning the gap. CDR3 in DNA: TGCGCCAGCAGCAAGACGGACTTTAACACCGGGGAGCTGTTTTTT. Translation gives CASSKTDFNTGELFF.

The chain has TRBV11-3 and TRBJ1-1; D gene uncertain. V was clipped by 2 bases and J by 5 bases, with 9 bases between them. The CDR3 is 13 residues long. CDR1 and CDR2 from the germline V gene are SGHNT and YENEEA. The CDR3 coding sequence is TGTGCCAGCAGCTTAACTCCGGGAACTGAAGCTTTCTTT. Translating gives CASSLTPGTEAFF.

The chain is built from TRBV5-4 and TRBJ2-2; no clear D gene. The germline V gene has CDR1 SGHNT and CDR2 YYREEE (reference sequence). The CDR3 covers 16 residues. The V end lost 0 bases, the J end lost 5 bases, and 14 bases lay between the germline ends. CDR3: CASSLVASEVTGELFF. The CDR3 coding sequence is TGTGCCAGCAGCTTGGTGGCTAGTGAGGTAACCGGGGAGCTGTTTTTT.

The chain employs TRBV6-1 and TRBJ2-7; D is possibly TRBD1 (6 bases). This CDR3 has 16 amino acids. Trimming stripped 2 bases from V and 0 bases from J, with 14 bases between. Germline V gene sequence: CDR1 MNHNS, CDR2 SASEGT. The CDR3: CASSEYQGQFSYEQYF. The DNA for the CDR3 is TGTGCCAGCAGTGAATATCAGGGGCAATTCTCCTACGAGCAGTACTTC.

The J gene is TRBJ1-2, the V gene TRBV6-5; 8 nucleotides align to TRBD1. The CDR3 covers 16 residues. The junction had 10 bases not matched to a gene; V was cut back by 3 bases and J by 4 bases. Looked up from germline, CDR1 is MNHEY and CDR2 is SVGAGI. CDR3 in amino acids: CASSYSFTGGGYGYTF. CDR3 DNA: TGTGCCAGCAGTTATTCCTTTACAGGGGGGGGCTATGGCTACACCTTC.

The chain is built from TRBV28 and TRBJ2-3, with 12 bases that match TRBD1. The CDR3 is made up of 17 amino acids. CDR1 is MDHEN, CDR2 SYDVKM, per germline. Trimming cost V 8 bases and J 3 bases; bases outside gene matches: 12. The CDR3 here is CASGHLEGQGATDTQYF. The DNA of the CDR3 is TGTGCCAGCGGCCACCTAGAGGGACAGGGGGCAACAGATACGCAGTATTTT.